These T cell receptor beta chains were read from a single sample in a study of blood T cell repertoires in COVID-19. Clones were read by immunoSEQ multiplex PCR, and TCRdb kept only the in-frame ones, dropping some. The data contain over 85,000 clones, more than 90% of them singletons. Sequenced: peripheral blood. These receptors all stem from a man aged 18 to 29 with acute or convalescent COVID-19. CDR3s include the opening cysteine and the closing phenylalanine or tryptophan. D genes are given only for firm matches. Rows give clone size only sometimes, using once, few, many, or a class for an expanded clone.

V: TRBV5-1
D: -
J: TRBJ2-3
size: -
DNA: TGCGCCAGCAGCTTGGCCTGGCAGGGTGGCACAGATACGCAGTATTTT
CDR3: CASSLAWQGGTDTQYF

V: TRBV7-6
D: -
J: TRBJ2-1
size: -
DNA: TGTGCCAGCACGACAGCCCCGTACAATGAGCAGTTCTTC
CDR3: CASTTAPYNEQFF

V: TRBV10-3
D: TRBD1
J: TRBJ1-1
size: -
DNA: TGTGCCATCAGTGCCCCGGGACAGACTTTGGGGGCTTTCTTT
CDR3: CAISAPGQTLGAFF

V: TRBV7-9
D: TRBD1
J: TRBJ1-6
size: -
DNA: TGTGCCAGCAGCGCGACAGGGAATCGTAATTCACCCCTCCACTTT
CDR3: CASSATGNRNSPLHF

V: TRBV9
D: TRBD2
J: TRBJ2-5
size: -
DNA: TGTGCCAGCAGCGGGGGACTAGCGGGGTACCAAGAGACCCAGTACTTC
CDR3: CASSGGLAGYQETQYF

V: TRBV4-2
D: -
J: TRBJ2-7
size: -
DNA: TGTGCCAGCAGCCAGTACTTACCTCGACAAGCCCAATCCTCCTACGAGCAGTACTTC
CDR3: CASSQYLPRQAQSSYEQYF

V: TRBV6-5
D: -
J: TRBJ1-5
size: -
DNA: TGTGCCACCGAAATCCCAGGAAATCAGCCCCAGCATTTT
CDR3: CATEIPGNQPQHF

V: TRBV5-1
D: TRBD1
J: TRBJ1-1
size: -
DNA: TGCGCCAGCAGCCCCGAAAGGGCCGGGACAGGGGTGGAGACTGAAGCTTTCTTT
CDR3: CASSPERAGTGVETEAFF

V: TRBV5-1
D: TRBD1
J: TRBJ1-1
size: -
DNA: TGCGCCAGCAGCTGGGTGACAGGGTCGGGCACTGAAGCTTTCTTT
CDR3: CASSWVTGSGTEAFF

V: TRBV5-4
D: TRBD1
J: TRBJ1-2
size: -
DNA: TGTGCCAGCAGTCATCCGGGACAGGCTTCTAACTATGGCTACACCTTC
CDR3: CASSHPGQASNYGYTF

V: TRBV7-8
D: -
J: TRBJ1-6
size: once
DNA: TGTGCCAGCAGCTTAGCGGGGCGGAACTTCTATAATTCACCCCTCCACTTT
CDR3: CASSLAGRNFYNSPLHF

V: TRBV30
D: -
J: TRBJ1-5
size: -
DNA: TGTGCCTCCAAGGTGAGCGGGGGCAATCAGCCCCAGCATTTT
CDR3: CASKVSGGNQPQHF

V: TRBV19
D: -
J: TRBJ1-5
size: -
DNA: TGTGCCAGTAGTATAGTACAGGATCAGCCCCAGCATTTT
CDR3: CASSIVQDQPQHF

V: TRBV6-5
D: TRBD1
J: TRBJ1-1
size: -
DNA: TGTGCCAGCAGCCGACAGGGGACCGATGAAGCTTTCTTT
CDR3: CASSRQGTDEAFF

V: TRBV5-1
D: TRBD2
J: TRBJ2-3
size: -
DNA: TGCGCCAGCAGCCCTCCACGGGGGGGCAGCACAGATACGCAGTATTTT
CDR3: CASSPPRGGSTDTQYF

V: TRBV6-1
D: TRBD1
J: TRBJ2-3
size: few
DNA: TGTGCCAGCAGTGAGGGACAGGGGGCAGATACGCAGTATTTT
CDR3: CASSEGQGADTQYF

V: TRBV27
D: TRBD1
J: TRBJ2-1
size: -
DNA: TGTGCCAGCAGTTCTGGACAGGATTACAATGAGCAGTTCTTC
CDR3: CASSSGQDYNEQFF

V: TRBV24-1
D: TRBD1
J: TRBJ2-5
size: -
DNA: TGTGCCACCAGTGGCCCCACGACAGGGGATGGGACCCAGTACTTC
CDR3: CATSGPTTGDGTQYF

V: TRBV6-5
D: -
J: TRBJ2-3
size: -
DNA: TGTGCCAGGGAGGCTCTGAGGCCCACAGATACGCAGTATTTT
CDR3: CAREALRPTDTQYF

V: TRBV19
D: -
J: TRBJ1-2
size: -
DNA: TGTGCCAGTACTTTACAGAACTTTAACTATGGCTACACCTTC
CDR3: CASTLQNFNYGYTF

V: TRBV10-2
D: TRBD1
J: TRBJ1-1
size: -
DNA: TGCGCCAGCAGCAGGACAGGGACGAACACTGAAGCTTTCTTT
CDR3: CASSRTGTNTEAFF

V: TRBV2
D: -
J: TRBJ1-2
size: -
DNA: TGTGCCAGCGTTATTTACTATGGCTACACCTTC
CDR3: CASVIYYGYTF

V: TRBV11-2
D: -
J: TRBJ1-2
size: -
DNA: TGTGCCAGCAGCTTAATGGGCGTTAATGGCTACACCTTC
CDR3: CASSLMGVNGYTF

V: TRBV5-1
D: -
J: TRBJ1-1
size: once
DNA: TGCGCCAGCAGCTTGGGGCAGGGAAGGGGCATGAACACTGAAGCTTTCTTT
CDR3: CASSLGQGRGMNTEAFF

V: TRBV6-5
D: TRBD1
J: TRBJ2-7
size: once
DNA: TGTGCCAGCCAGGGGGAAACCTACGAGCAGTACTTC
CDR3: CASQGETYEQYF

V: TRBV18
D: TRBD1
J: TRBJ1-1
size: -
DNA: TGTGCCAGCTCACCGAGCAGGGGACAGACTGAAGCTTTCTTT
CDR3: CASSPSRGQTEAFF

V: TRBV14
D: -
J: TRBJ2-7
size: -
DNA: TGTGCCAGCAGCCAAGCGGGGACTTCCTTTTCCTACGAGCAGTACTTC
CDR3: CASSQAGTSFSYEQYF

V: TRBV14
D: -
J: TRBJ1-2
size: -
DNA: TGTGCCAGCAGCCAAGGAGGCCACCACTATGGCTACACCTTC
CDR3: CASSQGGHHYGYTF

V: TRBV20-1
D: -
J: TRBJ2-3
size: -
DNA: TGCAGTGCTAGTCCCGGCGGCAGGGGTACAGATACGCAGTATTTT
CDR3: CSASPGGRGTDTQYF

V: TRBV6-2/TRBV6-3
D: TRBD1
J: TRBJ1-1
size: -
DNA: TGTGCCAGCAGTTACGGGCCACAGGGGAAAAAAAGATCGAACACTGAAGCTTTCTTT
CDR3: CASSYGPQGKKRSNTEAFF

V: TRBV19
D: -
J: TRBJ1-5
size: -
DNA: TGTGCCAGTCATGCCTCGGGTCAGCCCCAGCATTTT
CDR3: CASHASGQPQHF

V: TRBV5-8
D: -
J: TRBJ2-3
size: -
DNA: TGTGCCAGCAGCTTAAAAACCGGGGGTCGTTGGGATACGCAGTATTTT
CDR3: CASSLKTGGRWDTQYF

V: TRBV19
D: -
J: TRBJ1-1
size: -
DNA: TGTGCCAGTATCGGGATAAACACTGAAGCTTTCTTT
CDR3: CASIGINTEAFF

V: TRBV27
D: -
J: TRBJ2-1
size: -
DNA: TGTGCCAGCAGTTTACGGAGGGCGGGTTACAATGAGCAGTTCTTC
CDR3: CASSLRRAGYNEQFF

V: TRBV12-3/TRBV12-4
D: -
J: TRBJ2-2
size: -
DNA: TGTGCCAGCAGTTGGGCAGGGACCGGGGAGCTGTTTTTT
CDR3: CASSWAGTGELFF

V: TRBV27
D: TRBD1
J: TRBJ2-3
size: -
DNA: TGTGCCAGCCTGGGACAGGGGTATGATACGCAGTATTTT
CDR3: CASLGQGYDTQYF

V: TRBV27
D: -
J: TRBJ2-7
size: -
DNA: TGTGCCAGCAGTTTGAGACAGGCTAACTACGAGCAGTACTTC
CDR3: CASSLRQANYEQYF

V: TRBV5-8
D: TRBD1
J: TRBJ1-5
size: -
DNA: TGTGCCAGCAGCCCGGGACAGGGACCGAATCAGCCCCAGCATTTT
CDR3: CASSPGQGPNQPQHF

V: TRBV29-1
D: TRBD1
J: TRBJ2-2
size: -
DNA: TGCAGCGTTGAGGCGCACAGGGGGGATATTACCGGGGAGCTGTTTTTT
CDR3: CSVEAHRGDITGELFF

V: TRBV12-3/TRBV12-4
D: -
J: TRBJ1-1
size: -
DNA: TGTGCCAGCAGTTTAAAGGGAGGGCAGAAAGCTTTCTTT
CDR3: CASSLKGGQKAFF

V: TRBV6-5
D: -
J: TRBJ1-1
size: -
DNA: TGTGCCAGCTCCCGCACTACCCAGGGAAACACTGAAGCTTTCTTT
CDR3: CASSRTTQGNTEAFF

V: TRBV19
D: TRBD1
J: TRBJ2-7
size: -
DNA: TGTGCCAGTAGCCGGGACAGGACCTACGAGCAGTACTTC
CDR3: CASSRDRTYEQYF

V: TRBV6-5
D: TRBD1
J: TRBJ2-7
size: -
DNA: TGTGCCAGCAGTCAGGGGGCTTTCTACGAGCAGTACTTC
CDR3: CASSQGAFYEQYF

V: TRBV19
D: TRBD1
J: TRBJ1-2
size: -
DNA: TGTGCCAGTAGTATCCTAATTGGGACAGGGCGATTCCAGACCGATGGCTACACCTTC
CDR3: CASSILIGTGRFQTDGYTF

V: TRBV5-4
D: -
J: TRBJ2-7
size: -
DNA: TGTGCCAGCAGTCAGCCAGGGTTTCCCTACGAGCAGTACTTC
CDR3: CASSQPGFPYEQYF

V: TRBV6-1
D: -
J: TRBJ1-3
size: -
DNA: TGTGCCAGCAGTGAAATCGGCAGGGCTTCTTTTCACACCATATATTTT
CDR3: CASSEIGRASFHTIYF

V: TRBV7-9
D: -
J: TRBJ2-7
size: -
DNA: TGTGCCAGCAGCTTGGGAAGGACATCCTACGAGCAGTACTTC
CDR3: CASSLGRTSYEQYF

V: TRBV4-1
D: TRBD1
J: TRBJ1-1
size: -
DNA: TGCGCCAGCAGCCACCACACCACAGGGGTAAACACTGAAGCTTTCTTT
CDR3: CASSHHTTGVNTEAFF

V: TRBV25-1
D: TRBD1
J: TRBJ1-2
size: -
DNA: TGTGCCAGCAGTGAGGGCAGGGGGCGAGGCTATGGCTACACCTTC
CDR3: CASSEGRGRGYGYTF

V: TRBV10-3
D: TRBD1
J: TRBJ1-2
size: few
DNA: TGTGCCATCAGGACCCCGGGACAGGAGGGCTATGGCTACACCTTC
CDR3: CAIRTPGQEGYGYTF

V: TRBV3-1/TRBV3-2
D: -
J: TRBJ1-2
size: -
DNA: TGTGCCAGCAGCCACCTAGAAGAACGACGGCTAGCTGGCTATGGCTACACCTTC
CDR3: CASSHLEERRLAGYGYTF

V: TRBV30
D: -
J: TRBJ1-2
size: -
DNA: TGTGCCTGGAGGGCCTCTTCTAACTATGGCTACACCTTC
CDR3: CAWRASSNYGYTF

V: TRBV18
D: -
J: TRBJ1-5
size: -
DNA: TGTGCCAGCTCACCACGTTCTTGGCAGATTAATCAGCCCCAGCATTTT
CDR3: CASSPRSWQINQPQHF